The next 29 T cell receptor beta chains were all read from a single sample in a study of T cells after yellow fever vaccination. TCRdb processed the 5' RACE reads anew with MiXCR; each CDR3 protein has one entry. Of roughly 96,000 distinct CDR3 sequences listed, 8% to 10% are singletons. Sequenced material: CD8+ T cells not binding an NS4B(214-222) dextramer, sorted from PBMCs, taken about 2 weeks after the first yellow fever vaccination. These receptors were collected from a man aged 18 to 30 who received the YFV17D yellow fever vaccine.

This chain uses TRBV14 with TRBJ2-1; tentatively, D is TRBD2 (5 bases). CDR3 length equals 14 residues. Per the germline V gene, CDR1 is SGHDN and CDR2 is FVKESK. The V and J ends lost 3 bases and 1 base respectively, with 7 bases between them. The DNA of the CDR3 is TGTGCCAGCAGCCAGCCGGGGTCCTACAATGAGCAGTTCTTC. The encoded protein is CASSQPGSYNEQFF.

A word on this clonotype: This may stem from a read error, because a much larger clone lies one nucleotide away. The rearrangement joins TRBV6-1 to TRBJ1-2; D unresolved. The CDR3 covers 15 residues. Germline CDR1 and CDR2: MNHNS and SASEGT. The CDR3 loop is CASSDRVRTKYGYTF. The CDR3 DNA is TGTGCCAGCAGTGATAGGGTTCGGACTAAATATGGCTACACCTTC.

This clonotype was counted a few times. This chain's CDR3 is CSARTGVDGYEQYF. The DNA for the CDR3 is TGCAGTGCCCGCACAGGGGTAGACGGCTACGAGCAGTACTTC. The gene calls are TRBV20-1 and TRBJ2-7; 7 nucleotides line up with TRBD1. Germline lookup yields CDR1 DFQATT and CDR2 SNEGSKA (reference sequence). V dropped 6 bases and J dropped 3; count of bases not matched to a gene: 11. This CDR3 has 14 amino acids.

This clonotype was found many times. The chain joins TRBV24-1 to TRBJ2-2; D not certain. CDR1 is KGHDR, CDR2 SFDVKD, per germline. This CDR3 region has 14 residues. V was cut by 0 bases and J by 3 bases, with 4 bases left in between. CDR3 protein: CATSDLLDTGELFF. In nucleotides, the CDR3 is TGTGCCACCAGTGATTTGCTGGACACCGGGGAGCTGTTTTTT.

There are a few counts of this clonotype. The chain uses TRBV7-6 and TRBJ1-3; D call uncertain. This CDR3 is 13 amino acids long. Germline CDR1 reads SGHVS; CDR2 reads FNYEAQ. V lost 8 bases, J lost 4 bases, and 12 bases lay in between. The CDR3 DNA is TGTGCCAGCGCCCCCCGGCCAGGAAACACCATATATTTT. Amino acids: CASAPRPGNTIYF.

Only a few counts were recorded for this clonotype. The V gene is TRBV20-1, the J gene TRBJ2-7; either TRBD1 or TRBD2 may fit D (6 bases each). Germline V CDR1 and CDR2: DFQATT, SNEGSKA (reference sequence). This CDR3 is built from 14 residues. The V and J ends lost 0 bases and 6 bases respectively, with 15 bases between them. The CDR3: CSAREGWGAVEQYF. The CDR3 nucleotides read TGCAGTGCTAGAGAGGGTTGGGGGGCCGTCGAGCAGTACTTC.

This clonotype has only a few counts. V and J are TRBV10-3 and TRBJ1-4; maybe TRBD1 (6 bases). V lost 2 bases, J lost 4 bases, and 11 bases lay in between. The CDR3 contains 15 residues. Germline CDR1 and CDR2: ENHRY and SYGVKD. DNA for the CDR3: TGTGCCATCAGTGAGCCCGGACAGTTTAATGAAAAACTGTTTTTT. Translation gives CAISEPGQFNEKLFF.

Ten or more counts support this clonotype. J is TRBJ2-1 and V is TRBV12-3 or TRBV12-4, with TRBD2 as a possible D gene (6 bases). This CDR3 is built from 14 residues. V dropped 7 bases and J dropped 0 bases, with 10 bases sitting between them. CDR3 coding DNA: TGTGCCAGCAACCTGGGGGGCTCCTACAATGAGCAGTTCTTC. Protein product: CASNLGGSYNEQFF.

This clonotype was detected a few times. The rearrangement joins TRBV21-1 to TRBJ2-2; the D call in the table, TRBD2, was not verified against the DNA. TRBV21-1 is recorded as a pseudogene. The CDR3 covers 19 residues. This CDR3 is CASSKVEVASGGITGELFF. In nucleotides, the CDR3 is TGTGCCAGCAGCAAAGTAGAAGTGGCGAGCGGGGGGATCACCGGGGAGCTGTTTTTT.

This clonotype was detected only a few times. V gene TRBV6-2 or TRBV6-3 combines with J gene TRBJ1-4; no firm D call. The CDR3 is 12 residues long. V was cut by 2 bases and J by 8 bases, with 6 bases left in between. Looked up from germline, CDR1 is MNHEY and CDR2 is SVGEGT. The CDR3 region has the DNA TGTGCCAGCAGTTACGGCAGGGAAAAACTGTTTTTT. This codes for CASSYGREKLFF.

The rearrangement joins TRBV6-1 to TRBJ2-3; D not resolved. Trimming removed 4 bases from V and 2 bases from J, with 7 bases in between. There are 13 residues in the CDR3. CDR1 and CDR2 from the germline V gene are MNHNS and SASEGT. The CDR3, as DNA: TGTGCCAGCAGTGGTCAGGACACAGATACGCAGTATTTT. Residues: CASSGQDTDTQYF.

This chain connects TRBV6-6 to TRBJ2-7; TRBD2 might be the D (6 bases). The CDR3 loop spans 12 amino acids. The V gene lost 2 bases and the J gene lost 7 bases, with 9 bases spanning the gap. The germline V gene has CDR1 MNHNY and CDR2 SVGAGI (reference sequence). The CDR3 here is CASSYVGGEQYV. For the CDR3, the DNA is TGTGCCAGCAGTTACGTAGGAGGGGAGCAGTACGTC.

The table lists this clonotype with many counts. The chain couples TRBV12-3 or TRBV12-4 to TRBJ2-7; D gene unclear. CDR3 length: 13 amino acids. V gave up 3 bases and J gave up 4 bases, with 10 bases separating them. CDR3 nucleotides: TGTGCCAGCAGTTTGACACTTCGGTACGAGCAGTACGTC. This translates into CASSLTLRYEQYV.

Only a few counts were recorded for this clonotype. CDR3 amino acids: CSAGGQPNSNQPQHF. The CDR3 coding sequence is TGCAGTGCTGGAGGACAGCCAAATAGCAATCAGCCCCAGCATTTT. This rearrangement joins TRBV20-1 to TRBJ1-5; D possibly corresponds to TRBD1 (6 bases). This CDR3 has 15 residues. Germline V gene lookup returns CDR1 DFQATT and CDR2 SNEGSKA (reference sequence). The V and J ends lost 5 bases and 0 bases respectively, with 14 bases between them.

This clonotype was seen a few times. This chain links TRBV20-1 with TRBJ1-1; D not certain. CDR1 is DFQATT, CDR2 SNEGSKA, per germline (reference sequence). The CDR3 is 11 residues long. Trimming shortened V by 1 base and J by 7 bases, and 7 bases separated the two germline ends. This CDR3 reads CSARVGHEAFF. CDR3 nucleotide sequence: TGCAGTGCTAGAGTCGGGCATGAAGCTTTCTTT.

This clonotype was found a few times. The chain is built from TRBV6-5 and TRBJ2-6; tentatively, D is TRBD2 (5 bases). Germline V gene sequence: CDR1 MNHEY, CDR2 SVGAGI. Trimming shortened V by 0 bases and J by 0 bases, and 9 bases separated the two germline ends. The CDR3 totals 17 residues. The CDR3 nucleotides are TGTGCCAGCAGTTACTCTAGGGAGCCCTCTGGGGCCAACGTCCTGACTTTC. It encodes CASSYSREPSGANVLTF.

This clonotype has more than one count but fewer than ten. The rearrangement joins TRBV12-3 or TRBV12-4 to TRBJ2-1, with 7 bases identical to TRBD2. Trimming took 5 bases from V and 4 from J; bases not matched to a gene: 8. The CDR3 runs to 15 residues. Here the CDR3 reads CASSPLAVLYNEQFF. The CDR3 DNA follows: TGTGCCAGCAGTCCCCTAGCGGTGTTATACAATGAGCAGTTCTTC.

This clonotype has just a few counts. The chain joins TRBV12-3 or TRBV12-4 to TRBJ1-5; D might be TRBD1 (5 bases). The V gene lost 10 bases and the J gene lost 7 bases, with 14 bases spanning the gap. This CDR3 has 12 residues. CDR3 DNA sequence: TGTGCCACCAAGGAATGGGGCCAGCCCCAGCATTTT. Its translation: CATKEWGQPQHF.

This clonotype has just a few counts. The chain joins TRBV4-2 to TRBJ2-1, with TRBD2 as a possible D gene (5 bases). Germline V gives CDR1 LGHNA, CDR2 YNFKEQ. The ends were cut back, 0 bases at V and 5 bases at J, with 17 bases in the middle. The CDR3 runs 17 residues. The CDR3 nucleotides are TGTGCCAGCAGCCAAGATCAGCGGTGGGGTGGGAACAATGAGCAGTTCTTC. Translating it yields CASSQDQRWGGNNEQFF.

The V gene is TRBV4-3, the J gene TRBJ2-2; TRBD2 matches 7 bases. Germline V lookup: CDR1 LGHNA, CDR2 YSLEER. V dropped 0 bases and J dropped 4; count of bases not matched to a gene: 14. This CDR3 has 19 amino acids. CDR3 in amino acids: CASSQDFMGGAGFTGELFF. CDR3 bases: TGCGCCAGCAGCCAAGATTTTATGGGAGGGGCAGGGTTCACCGGGGAGCTGTTTTTT.

This clonotype showed up just a few times. V is TRBV7-6 and J is TRBJ1-2; D gene uncertain. The CDR3 runs 15 residues. Germline values: CDR1 SGHVS, CDR2 FNYEAQ. Trimming took 4 bases from V and 5 from J, leaving 17 bases between them. CDR3 nucleotide sequence: TGTGCCAGCAGCTCGGGCCCGGACGGAGCGTATGGCTACACCTTC. Translation gives CASSSGPDGAYGYTF.

This chain joins TRBV5-1 and TRBJ2-1; 8 bases fit TRBD1. This CDR3 is 16 amino acids long. Germline V gene data show CDR1 as SGHRS and CDR2 as YFSETQ. V lost 4 bases and J lost 8; bases outside the gene matches: 14. The DNA for the CDR3 is TGCGCCAGCAGCCGAGCCCCTGGACAGGGTTCCGATGAGCAGTTCTTC. It encodes CASSRAPGQGSDEQFF.

This chain joins TRBV5-1 and TRBJ2-7; 8 bases fit TRBD1. Germline lookup yields CDR1 SGHRS and CDR2 YFSETQ. This CDR3 contains 13 residues. The J segment lost 3 bases and the V segment lost 4 bases, leaving 3 bases of the junction unmatched. CDR3 in DNA: TGCGCCAGCAGCGTCGACAGGGGCTACGAGCAGTACGTC. Amino acids: CASSVDRGYEQYV.

The gene calls are TRBV7-9 and TRBJ1-1; D remains unclear. Trimming pared 5 bases from V and 4 bases from J, leaving 5 bases between. This CDR3 comprises 11 residues. Germline CDR1 reads SEHNR; CDR2 reads FQNEAQ (reference sequence). The CDR3 spells CASSATTEAFF. For the CDR3, the DNA is TGTGCCAGCAGCGCGACCACTGAAGCTTTCTTT.

This clonotype was found many times. The chain employs TRBV4-1 and TRBJ2-1; 10 bases map to TRBD2. The CDR3 is 16 residues long. Germline assignment: CDR1 MGHRA and CDR2 YSYEKL. With 3 bases clipped from V and 7 bases from J, the junction kept 9 bases outside the gene matches. The CDR3 sequence is CASSQEIGLAANEQFF. CDR3 coding DNA: TGCGCCAGCAGCCAGGAAATCGGACTAGCGGCTAATGAGCAGTTCTTC.

The V call is TRBV4-1, the J call TRBJ1-6; TRBD1 aligns across 7 bases. This CDR3 has 15 amino acids. Germline V lookup: CDR1 MGHRA, CDR2 YSYEKL. J was trimmed by 9 bases and V by 2 bases; bases with no gene match: 7. This CDR3 reads CASSQTDRSISPLHF. For the CDR3, the DNA is TGCGCCAGCAGCCAAACGGACAGGTCGATTTCACCCCTCCACTTT.

This clonotype was detected a few times. J is TRBJ2-5 and V is TRBV6-4; 8 bases match TRBD1. Germline loops: CDR1 MRHNA, CDR2 SNTAGT. With 6 bases clipped from V and 5 bases from J, the junction kept 5 bases outside the gene matches. This CDR3 is 13 amino acids long. CDR3 residues: CASRARGPETQYF. The CDR3 bases are TGTGCCAGCAGAGCCAGGGGGCCTGAGACCCAGTACTTC.

This CDR3 reads CASSLGRFIDTQYF. The CDR3 nucleotides read TGTGCCAGCAGCTTAGGGCGGTTCATAGATACGCAGTATTTT. The chain joins TRBV7-6 to TRBJ2-3; D unresolved. The CDR3 length is 14 residues. Germline CDR1 SGHVS, CDR2 FNYEAQ. V lost 1 base and J lost 5, with 10 bases in between.

V usage is TRBV28 and J usage is TRBJ2-2, with D maybe TRBD1 (6 bases). The CDR3 length is 17 residues. With 7 bases removed from V and 5 bases from J, the gap between germline ends came to 23 bases. Germline V gene sequence: CDR1 MDHEN, CDR2 SYDVKM. The DNA for the CDR3 is TGTGCCAGCACCCCCAGGGGAAGGAGGAACGGAACCGGGGAGCTGTTTTTT. Protein sequence: CASTPRGRRNGTGELFF.